This entry lists 29 T cell receptor beta chains sequenced from one sample in a study of regulatory T cells in long-lasting Graves disease. Arm-PCR of CDR3 regions with iRepertoire HTBI primers generated TCR beta libraries. TCRdb re-called the multiplex PCR reads with MiXCR, one entry per CDR3 protein. Of some 460,000 distinct CDR3 sequences listed, 16% are singletons. Noted time point: newly diagnosed GD, antithyroid drugs for less than 3 months. RNA extracted from PBMCs served as the sequencing template. These data also formed part of another study, on T cells in Graves' hyperthyroidism and ophthalmopathy.

The source was peripheral blood mononuclear cells (PBMCs), collected at new diagnosis, from a patient treated with antithyroid drugs. The receptors were sampled from a man in his forties or fifties with Graves disease.

At least ten counts were recorded for this clonotype. The rearrangement links TRBV2 to TRBJ2-1; 11 nucleotides align to TRBD2. J gave up 4 bases and V 8 bases, and 7 bases lay outside the gene matches. CDR3 length: 15 residues. The germline gives CDR1 SNHLY, CDR2 FYNNEI. The CDR3 is CASEGLAGTYNEQFF. The CDR3 DNA is TGTGCCAGCGAAGGACTAGCGGGCACATACAATGAGCAGTTCTTC.

The chain links TRBV3-1 to TRBJ2-1; D is unresolved. Germline-derived CDR1 and CDR2 are LGHDT and YNNKEL (reference sequence). The germline V and J ends were trimmed by 1 base and 3 bases, with 10 bases remaining between them. This CDR3 is built from 15 residues. CDR3 in DNA: TGTGCCAGCAGCCAAGCTGGCGGCTTCTACAATGAGCAGTTCTTC. Translated: CASSQAGGFYNEQFF.

Many counts were recorded for this clonotype. CDR3 nucleotides: TGCAGTGCTAGAAAGTTGGCCGGGCTAGCGGGCCCCGCGAACACCGGGGAGCTGTTTTTT. It is translated as CSARKLAGLAGPANTGELFF. The chain recombines TRBV20-1 with TRBJ2-2; 8 nucleotides agree with TRBD2. There are 20 residues in the CDR3. V gave up 2 bases and J gave up 0 bases; unmatched junction bases: 17. Germline lookup yields CDR1 DFQATT and CDR2 SNEGSKA (reference sequence).

The V call is TRBV7-9, the J call TRBJ1-3; the D gene is possibly TRBD1 (5 bases). The V and J ends lost 3 bases and 1 base respectively, with 19 bases between them. Germline-derived CDR1 and CDR2 are SEHNR and FQNEAQ (reference sequence). The CDR3 has 18 amino acids. The CDR3 DNA follows: TGTGCCAGCAGCTTTCTCGGGACCCAGCTAGGTTCTGGAAACACCATATATTTT. Protein product: CASSFLGTQLGSGNTIYF.

This clonotype was seen repeatedly, ten times or more. V gene TRBV28 combines with J gene TRBJ2-5, with 9 bases lining up with TRBD2. Germline V gene lookup returns CDR1 MDHEN and CDR2 SYDVKM. The CDR3 extends over 13 amino acids. The ends lost 6 bases at V and 7 bases at J; junction bases unmatched: 6. This CDR3 reads CASRLAGALTQYF. As DNA, the CDR3 is TGTGCCAGCAGGTTAGCGGGAGCCCTGACCCAGTACTTC.

The rearrangement uses TRBV29-1 and TRBJ2-4; 14 bases match TRBD2. V dropped 6 bases and J dropped 8; count of bases not matched to a gene: 3. Looked up from germline, CDR1 is SQVTM and CDR2 is ANQGSEA. This CDR3 has 13 residues. The CDR3: CSVRLAGGDIQYF. The DNA of the CDR3 is TGCAGCGTCCGACTAGCGGGAGGGGACATTCAGTACTTC.

This clonotype appeared a few times. The chain recombines TRBV3-1 with TRBJ1-3; D is uncertain. The V and J ends lost 0 bases and 0 bases respectively, with 12 bases between them. The V gene's germline CDR1 is LGHDT and CDR2 YNNKEL (reference sequence). The CDR3 is made up of 17 amino acids. The CDR3 reads CASSQDEQEASGNTIYF. The CDR3 DNA reads as TGTGCCAGCAGCCAAGATGAGCAGGAAGCCTCTGGAAACACCATATATTTT.

CDR3: CSVGTGRDTQYF. The DNA of the CDR3 is TGCAGCGTGGGGACGGGGAGGGATACGCAGTATTTT. This chain uses TRBV29-1 with TRBJ2-3; D may be TRBD2 (6 bases). Germline V lookup: CDR1 SQVTM, CDR2 ANQGSEA. Trimming shortened V by 6 bases and J by 6 bases, and 13 bases separated the two germline ends. The CDR3 is 12 amino acids.

The DNA of the CDR3 is TGTGCCAGCAGCCTTCTAGCGAGGCCTTCTGAGACCCAGTACTTC. It yields the protein CASSLLARPSETQYF. The chain employs TRBV9 and TRBJ2-5; TRBD2 is a possible D gene (6 bases). This CDR3 contains 15 residues. V was shortened by 4 bases and J by 5 bases, with 18 bases between the two germline ends. Germline lookup yields CDR1 SGDLS and CDR2 YYNGEE.

This clonotype showed up many times. The chain's CDR3 is CASSLVGGINEQFF. In nucleotides, the CDR3 is TGTGCCAGCAGCTTAGTGGGCGGGATTAATGAGCAGTTCTTC. The rearrangement uses TRBV7-9 and TRBJ2-1, with D possibly being TRBD2 (6 bases). The CDR3 runs to 14 residues. The germline CDR1 and CDR2 sequences are SEHNR and FQNEAQ (reference sequence). V dropped 1 base and J dropped 7 bases, with 11 bases sitting between them.

This clonotype was found many times. CDR3 DNA sequence: TGTGCCACCAGTGATTCCCGGGACTCCACAGATACGCAGTATTTT. Residues: CATSDSRDSTDTQYF. The chain carries TRBV24-1 and TRBJ2-3, with D perhaps matching TRBD2 (6 bases). CDR1 is KGHDR, CDR2 SFDVKD, per germline. Trimming took off 2 bases at V and 2 bases at J, with 10 bases between the two ends. The CDR3 totals 15 residues.

This clonotype appeared a few times. The V call is TRBV2, the J call TRBJ2-7; TRBD2 matches 10 bases. The CDR3 has 14 amino acids. Germline V lookup: CDR1 SNHLY, CDR2 FYNNEI. The V gene end was trimmed by 5 bases and the J gene end by 3 bases; junction bases not matched to a gene: 4. The CDR3 region is CASSSSGGYYEQYF. In DNA form, the CDR3 reads TGTGCCAGCAGTTCTAGCGGGGGTTACTACGAGCAGTACTTC.

This clonotype has ten or more counts. The rearrangement links TRBV12-3 or TRBV12-4 to TRBJ2-7; D remains ambiguous. This CDR3 region has 10 residues. V was shortened by 7 bases and J by 6 bases, with 7 bases between the two germline ends. The CDR3 DNA reads as TGTGCCAGCACTTTCGGCGAGCAGTACTTC. Its translation: CASTFGEQYF.

This clonotype was observed a few times. The chain couples TRBV28 to TRBJ1-5, with D tentatively TRBD1 (5 bases). Trimming removed 2 bases at V and 10 bases at J, with 15 bases between. There are 14 residues in the CDR3. From germline, CDR1 is MDHEN and CDR2 SYDVKM. CDR3 region: CASSLGVGWGPQHF. CDR3 DNA sequence: TGTGCCAGCAGTTTAGGGGTGGGTTGGGGCCCCCAGCATTTT.

There are many counts of this clonotype. The chain recombines TRBV28 with TRBJ2-7; D is unclear. The V gene lost 6 bases and the J gene lost 2 bases, with 17 bases spanning the gap. The germline gives CDR1 MDHEN, CDR2 SYDVKM. The length of the CDR3 is 15 residues. The CDR3 DNA follows: TGTGCCAGCAGCGCCCCCCCCGGGCCCCCCTACGAGCAGTACTTC. The encoded protein is CASSAPPGPPYEQYF.

The V gene is TRBV20-1, the J gene TRBJ1-1, with no clear D. The germline V gene has CDR1 DFQATT and CDR2 SNEGSKA (reference sequence). V lost 0 bases and J 4 bases, leaving 12 bases between the germline ends. The CDR3 runs to 14 residues. The CDR3 DNA reads TGCAGTGCTAGAGAATTCGGTCTCGGCACTGAAGCTTTCTTT. This translates into CSAREFGLGTEAFF.

Many counts were recorded for this clonotype. The rearrangement links TRBV7-8 to TRBJ2-7; 9 bases are shared with TRBD2. From germline, CDR1 is SGHVS and CDR2 FQNEAQ. Unmatched junction bases numbered 5, after V lost 5 bases and J lost 6 bases. This CDR3 contains 13 residues. The CDR3 sequence: CASSPSGRPEQYF. The CDR3 DNA reads as TGTGCCAGCAGCCCCAGCGGGAGGCCCGAGCAGTACTTC. The full variable domain, its missing parts supplied by reference TRBV7-8 and TRBJ2-7, is GAGVSQSPRYKVAKRGQDVALRCDPISGHVSLFWYQQALGQGPEFLTYFQNEAQLDKSGLPSDRFFAERPEGSVSTLKIQRTQQEDSAVYLCASSPSGRPEQYFGPGTRLTVT.

This clonotype was seen more than once but under ten times. V and J are TRBV24-1 and TRBJ2-7, with D possibly being TRBD1 (5 bases). The V gene lost 1 base and the J gene lost 6 bases, with 9 bases spanning the gap. The germline gives CDR1 KGHDR, CDR2 SFDVKD. The CDR3 is 13 residues long. CDR3 nucleotide sequence: TGTGCCACCAGTGATTTTGCAGGGCTCGAGCAGTACTTC. Its translation is CATSDFAGLEQYF.

This clonotype was seen only a few times. V and J are TRBV9 and TRBJ1-6, with D tentatively TRBD1 (5 bases). Trimming stripped 4 bases from V and 10 bases from J, with 18 bases between. The germline CDR1 and CDR2 sequences are SGDLS and YYNGEE. The CDR3 runs 15 residues. In nucleotides, the CDR3 is TGTGCCAGCAGCCCTGGTCGGCAGGGAATCTCACCCCTCCACTTT. This translates into CASSPGRQGISPLHF.

This chain uses TRBV28 with TRBJ2-3; 9 bases match TRBD2. Germline CDR1 reads MDHEN; CDR2 reads SYDVKM. CDR3 length equals 17 residues. Trimming cost V 4 bases and J 4 bases; bases outside gene matches: 12. The CDR3 sequence: CASSSHKAGGGPDTQYF. In DNA, the CDR3 is TGTGCCAGCAGTTCCCATAAAGCGGGAGGAGGCCCAGATACGCAGTATTTT.

V gene TRBV6-6 combines with J gene TRBJ2-1; 7 bases line up with TRBD1. V shed 0 bases and J 10 bases; nucleotides not matched to a gene: 6. Germline values: CDR1 MNHNY, CDR2 SVGAGI (reference sequence). CDR3 length: 14 residues. In DNA form, the CDR3 reads TGTGCCAGCAGTTACTCGACAGGGTATGGAGAGCAGTTCTTC. This encodes CASSYSTGYGEQFF.

This clonotype was seen repeatedly, ten times or more. This sequence joins TRBV28 and TRBJ1-3; TRBD1 agrees at 7 bases. CDR1 is MDHEN, CDR2 SYDVKM, per germline. The CDR3 is made up of 15 amino acids. V lost 7 bases, J lost 5 bases, and 11 bases stayed unmatched. The CDR3 DNA sequence: TGTGCCAGCACCCTATCCGACAGGGTGCGAAACACCATATATTTT. Amino acids: CASTLSDRVRNTIYF. Combining the CDR3 with reference TRBV28 and TRBJ1-3 gives the whole variable domain DVKVTQSSRYLVKRTGEKVFLECVQDMDHENMFWYRQDPGLGLRLIYFSYDVKMKEKGDIPEGYSVSREKKERFSLILESASTNQTSMYLCASTLSDRVRNTIYFGEGSWLTVV.

This clonotype was detected ten times or more. This sequence joins TRBV30 and TRBJ2-7, with D maybe TRBD1 (5 bases). CDR1 is GTSNPN and CDR2 is SVGIG in the germline V gene (reference sequence). Trimming stripped 1 base from V and 1 base from J, with 8 bases between. This CDR3 comprises 13 residues. CDR3 DNA: TGTGCCTGGAGTGCGGACACTTCCTACGAGCAGTACTTC. It specifies CAWSADTSYEQYF.

The table lists this clonotype with many counts. The rearrangement uses TRBV6-1 and TRBJ1-1; 7 bases match TRBD1. The CDR3 covers 14 residues. Germline-derived CDR1 and CDR2 are MNHNS and SASEGT. The V gene end was trimmed by 6 bases and the J gene end by 0 bases; junction bases not matched to a gene: 4. The CDR3 sequence is CASRMDRLNTEAFF. The CDR3 coding sequence is TGTGCCAGCAGGATGGACAGGTTGAACACTGAAGCTTTCTTT.

This clonotype appeared many times. The genes are TRBV20-1 and TRBJ2-1; 11 nucleotides align to TRBD2. Trimming cost V 1 base and J 6 bases; bases outside gene matches: 2. The CDR3 is 14 residues long. CDR1 is DFQATT, CDR2 SNEGSKA, per germline (reference sequence). The CDR3 nucleotides are TGCAGTGCTAGAGGACTAGCGGGACTCAATGAGCAGTTCTTC. Amino acids: CSARGLAGLNEQFF.

This chain's CDR3 is CASSTPNREQYF. In nucleotides, the CDR3 is TGTGCCAGCAGTACCCCGAACCGCGAGCAGTACTTC. J is TRBJ2-7 and V is TRBV12-3 or TRBV12-4, with D uncertain. The CDR3 length is 12 residues. Trimming cost V 5 bases and J 6 bases, with 11 bases left between them.

This clonotype was seen ten or more times. CDR3 loop: CASGLADPGYNEQFF. The DNA of the CDR3 is TGTGCTAGTGGTTTGGCAGACCCCGGGTACAATGAGCAGTTCTTC. The chain recombines TRBV12-5 with TRBJ2-1; unclear D gene. V was cut by 1 base and J by 4 bases, with 11 bases left in between. This CDR3 spans 15 amino acids. CDR1 and CDR2 (germline): LGHNT, FRNRAP.

Turning to this clonotype: This likely came from a read error, as a far larger clone is one base away. The V gene is TRBV7-9, the J gene TRBJ1-4; D is uncertain. This CDR3 comprises 16 residues. The germline CDR1 and CDR2 sequences are SEHNR and FQNEAQ (reference sequence). CDR3 in amino acids: CASGLGVLATNEKLFF. The CDR3, as DNA: TGTGCCAGCGGCTTAGGAGTCCTGGCAACTAATGAAAAACTGTTTTTT. The full variable domain, rest sourced from reference TRBV7-9 and TRBJ1-4, is DTGVSQNPRHKITKRGQNVTFRCDPISEHNRLYWYRQTLGQGPEFLTYFQNEAQLEKSRLLSDRFSAERPKGSFSTLEIQRTEQGDSAMYLCASGLGVLATNEKLFFGSGTQLSVL.

V usage is TRBV29-1 and J usage is TRBJ2-2; possible D gene TRBD2, 6 bases. The germline CDR1 and CDR2 sequences are SQVTM and ANQGSEA. The V gene lost 4 bases and the J gene lost 7 bases, with 10 bases spanning the gap. The CDR3 totals 12 residues. CDR3 loop: CSVVPGVGELFF. CDR3 DNA: TGCAGCGTTGTTCCGGGAGTCGGGGAGCTGTTTTTT.